The clone carrying this T cell receptor beta chain was counted a single time. These data belong to a study of shared clonotypes between healthy human individuals. Study summary: Serving as donors were two women and a few men, whose ages spanned 18 to 49.

Measured with immunoSEQ multiplex PCR; TCRdb has only the in-frame clones, and not every one. The profile shows about 2.4 million clones, approximately 92% of them singletons. The CDR3 extends over 16 amino acids. Looked up from germline, CDR1 is GTSNPN and CDR2 is SVGIG (reference sequence). Trimming stripped 3 bases from V and 3 bases from J, with 18 bases between. Recent vaccinations or acute infections were absent in the healthy HIV-negative adult donors. The sequencing sample was made of naive CD4+ T cells sorted from blood. Subset of the sample: CD45RA+ positively selected. This receptor was identified in a man in his late teens or twenties in good health. The V gene is TRBV30, the J gene TRBJ1-5; D perhaps matches TRBD1 (6 bases). The DNA for the CDR3 is TGTGCCTGGAGCCGTACAGGGAAGGGAGACAATCAGCCCCAGCATTTT. Its translation: CAWSRTGKGDNQPQHF.